This TCR beta chain was obtained from a study of cytomegalovirus exposure and HLA in healthy donors (dated by TCRdb to about 2017). Looking at the study overall: An earlier analysis of some 550 of the donors reported 250 to 350 Gb of sequence data and 117 million unique TCR beta sequences from 150 million to 200 million T cells. An early release that covered more than 550 HLA-typed donors contained 250 to 350 gigabases of sequencing data and around 85 million unique TCR sequences. Among the roughly 400 genotyped donors, 75% to 90% belonged to the genetic ancestry cluster associated with self-reported Caucasian donors. The study was designed to test whether signatures of past pathogen exposure could be identified by cataloging public T cell receptors. Using immunosequencing, the study profiled T cell repertoires from fewer than 700 subjects and related those repertoires to cytomegalovirus serostatus. Along with the approximately 670-subject first cohort, a separate validation cohort of over a hundred different subjects was used. To predict cytomegalovirus infection status, the study combined high-throughput TCR immunosequencing, statistical association of individual TCRs with disease status, and machine learning. To study patterns of TCR occurrence, a later analysis re-analyzed previously published TCR beta repertoires from just over 650 donors and added high-resolution HLA genotyping. Rather than drawing on any new phenotypic data, the later analysis identified candidate immune exposures from TCR beta sequences and the way those sequences occurred across donors. To decide whether each TCR beta V gene segment behaved as functional or pseudogenic, an earlier analysis of some 540 of the donors relied on high-throughput TCR beta sequencing. Donor age, sex, ethnicity and CMV serostatus were collected together with the repertoire data. A later genetic analysis took genome-wide SNP genotypes for about 65% of the 666 donors and used that subset as a discovery cohort. All discovery cohort repertoires had been generated on a single sequencing platform. Class I and class II HLA loci were covered by the typing at four-digit resolution. Typing coverage varied by locus: roughly 629-640 donors for A, B, C, DRB1 and DQB1; roughly 500 for DQA1; over 600 for DPA1; under 490 for DPB1. Four to six DR-DQ haplotypes were handled as single units for association and clustering, since linkage in the cohort was strong. Across 398 genotyped donors of the cohort, an average of about 240,000 unique TCR beta nucleotide sequences per donor were sequenced, and roughly 17% of those sequences were non-productive.

Libraries were prepared through the immunoSEQ multiplex PCR assay. The multiplex PCR relied on a mix of 60 forward primers for TCR Vbeta segments and 13 reverse primers for TCR Jbeta segments. The CDR3 region of rearranged TCR beta genes was amplified from genomic DNA with a multiplex PCR assay. The Illumina HiSeq System was used to sequence the amplified TCR beta libraries as 87-base-pair reads. In the authors' own workflow: A later analysis counted about 76 million unique TCR beta chains across the 666 repertoires, and around 9.9 million of these chains were shared by at least two donors. Raw reads were error-corrected and collapsed into unique sequences with a nearest-neighbor algorithm that merged closely related sequences to remove PCR and sequencing errors. V, D and J gene segments were assigned by aligning CDR3 sequences to IMGT reference sequences. For a sequence to be retained, a match of at least six nucleotides was required to both a V gene segment and a J gene segment. Rearrangements were classified as productive when the CDR3 lacked stop codons and remained in frame with V and J, and all other rearrangements were classified as non-productive. Following IMGT convention, CDR3 was defined as the stretch from the second conserved V-encoded cysteine up to the conserved J-encoded phenylalanine. The earlier analysis of about 620 of the donors excluded sequences that lacked an unambiguous match to a single V gene segment. In an earlier analysis of approximately 590 of the donors, a V segment was called functional when productive rearrangements were above 56.7%, and segregating when the standard deviation between donors exceeded 5%. To diagnose cytomegalovirus status from the catalog of TCR beta chain sequences, a statistical classification framework was built. In a later analysis, V and J genes were assigned by comparing TCR nucleotide sequences against IMGT/GENE-DB human TR gene sequences. In a later analysis, CDR3 sequences and most-parsimonious VDJ recombination scenarios were assigned using the TCRdist pipeline. A later analysis defined each TCR beta chain by its CDR3 amino acid sequence plus V-gene family, and excluded reads lacking a unique V-gene family. A later analysis removed 500 to 600 highly shared, low-generation-probability nucleotide sequences to deal with suspected cross-contamination and a sequencing artifact. In a later analysis, a clonal expansion index was calculated for each public chain from normalized within-repertoire ranks of inferred template counts. In a later analysis, generation probabilities were computed with a VDJ recombination model fitted to out-of-frame rearrangements, and the resulting probabilities were checked against IGoR. In a later analysis, TCR-TCR, TCR-HLA and TCR-CMV co-occurrence was scored with hypergeometric tests, and a repertoire-size bias correction was applied to TCR pairs. In a later analysis, false discovery rates were estimated by permuting HLA or CMV assignments 20 times. In a later analysis, co-occurring TCRs were grouped using DBSCAN, with TCRdist sequence similarity added in when clustering inside HLA-allele-positive subsets. Co-occurrence clustering excluded repertoires with fewer than 30,000 or more than 120,000 public chains, plus five with anomalous nucleotide sharing. The source is immuneACCESS, and TCRdb retained only in-frame sequences with V and J called. Part of the clones is not carried over; for the studies checked, unresolved V genes explain less than half of this, and the remainder is unexplained. Clone size and V and J calls were adopted from that table, with D and trimming inferred from the DNA. The sample table contains about 170,000 clones; only one count was recorded for over 60% of them. Jointly, the top ten make up just under 6.5% of the sample.

Worth noting for this clone: No cognate antigen has been identified for it. One base away there is no much larger clone; base qualities are not given.

Counted from cysteine to phenylalanine, this CDR3 has 15 amino acids. Just CDR3 DNA is preserved here, 45 bases in frame from base 1. From a lookup of the germline V gene (reference sequence), CDR1 and CDR2 are LNHDA and SQIVND. From V the trimming removes 6 bases and from J it removes 1 base, while the gene matches leave 5 bases of the junction unaccounted for. The cohort consisted of 670 or so healthy bone marrow donors. At the time of sampling, every cohort member was nominally healthy, though immune exposures that went unrecorded were likely present. The donor was CMV seropositive and belonged to the group of 250 to 300 seropositive cohort members. Each donor provided a peripheral blood sample, and peripheral blood mononuclear cells were used for TCR beta sequencing. The Qiagen DNeasy Blood Extraction Kit was used to extract genomic DNA from the blood cell samples. The full study reports these points: Some IMGT-functional V segments, including TRBV6-2 and TRBV6-3, could not be told apart with the 87-base-pair reads, so those segments were excluded. A further reported finding was that TCR beta sequences accurately predicted the HLA-A and HLA-B alleles for most subjects in the first cohort. A later genetic analysis associated a missense DCLRE1C variant with V-gene and J-gene trimming of TCR beta chains, and an independent cohort replicated the association. According to the authors, the approach could potentially be generalized to other disease states and immunological phenotypes. In a later analysis, the rate of TCR association differed among HLA loci, with DRB1 alleles having the most associated TCRs and HLA-C alleles having the fewest. In a later analysis, HLA-associated TCR beta chains showed more clonal expansion and lower generation probabilities than non-associated chains that were equally common. Strong co-occurrence of HLA alleles, especially DR and DQ, made assigning TCR associations to individual alleles difficult. In this cohort, only TCR beta chains were sequenced, and detectable features were limited by the absence of alpha or paired-chain data. Correlated functional status among segregating V segments might reflect linkage disequilibrium, but an unknown experimental factor could not be ruled out. In vitro tests confirmed that a few of the cytomegalovirus-associated TCR beta chains recognize cytomegalovirus antigens. While some public TCRs were present in many individuals, most TCR sequences turned up only very rarely across donors. Roughly 17 rarely observed V segments, including chromosome 9 orphons, were excluded from the earlier analysis of some 590 of the donors because counts were too low. A later analysis associated about 17,000 TCR beta sequences with specific HLA alleles at a false discovery rate of 0.05. In an earlier analysis of some 540 of the donors, most TCR beta V segments appeared in productive rearrangements about 87% or about 30% of the time, broadly matching IMGT annotations. According to a later analysis, most CMV-associated TCR beta chains appeared to be HLA-restricted, and the HLA associations seemed to be driven largely by CMV exposure. Compared with the roughly 700-donor mean, donors in an Asian-associated ancestry cluster had fewer N-insertions in productive TCRs, according to a later genetic analysis. Because some donors lacked HLA typing at each locus, the association tests relied only on the typed subset. A later analysis reported that several top co-occurrence clusters appeared linked to parvovirus B19, influenza, CMV and Epstein-Barr virus. The classifier was reported to diagnose cytomegalovirus status with high specificity and sensitivity in both the original cohort and the validation cohort. The study listed 150 to 200 TCR beta chains as associated with cytomegalovirus. The presence/absence analyses assumed that sequencing depth was roughly uniform across donors, and that assumption may not be true. Immune exposure information for the cohort was limited to CMV serostatus. A cluster of highly shared sequence variants was judged likely to represent a technical artifact of the sequencing pipeline.

This TCR derives from a man aged 35 to 55 in good health and CMV-seropositive. The sample taken for sequencing was PBMCs. In this chain, TRBV19 is recombined with TRBJ2-7; TRBD1 fits 11 bases in the junction. The CDR3 reads CASRFGTGGSYEQYF. The nucleotide sequence is given as TGTGCCAGTAGATTTGGGACAGGGGGTTCCTACGAGCAGTACTTC.